This entry describes one TCR beta chain. The antigen remains unidentified. The authors reverse transcribed all of the isolated RNA, so sequencing captured expressed TCRB transcripts. The repertoire was sequenced with immunoSEQ multiplex PCR; TCRdb's copy has only in-frame clones and lacks some. The data hold 150,000 to 200,000 clones, with around 8% observed a single time. Looked up from germline, CDR1 is SGHAT and CDR2 is FQNNGV. V lost 2 bases and J lost 5; bases outside the gene matches: 8. CDR3 length equals 17 residues. These data come from a study of beta chain features in type 1 diabetes. Regarding the study as a whole: Junctions at VDJ sites from type 1 diabetes patients had fewer insertions and more deletions. Shortening of TCRB CDR3s, moderate but significant, appeared in all four CD4+ subsets of Type 1 diabetes patients. The naive, central memory and Treg TCRB repertoires of patients appeared to be more similar to one another than those of healthy donors.

Sequencing was carried out using central memory CD4+ T cells from blood. The V gene is TRBV11-2, the J gene TRBJ2-2; 10 bases are shared with TRBD2. The TCR comes from a woman aged 18-29 years with type 1 diabetes. CDR3 nucleotides: TGTGCCAGCAGCTTATCCCTAGCGGGGGACCGAACCGGGGAGCTGTTTTTT. It translates to CASSLSLAGDRTGELFF.